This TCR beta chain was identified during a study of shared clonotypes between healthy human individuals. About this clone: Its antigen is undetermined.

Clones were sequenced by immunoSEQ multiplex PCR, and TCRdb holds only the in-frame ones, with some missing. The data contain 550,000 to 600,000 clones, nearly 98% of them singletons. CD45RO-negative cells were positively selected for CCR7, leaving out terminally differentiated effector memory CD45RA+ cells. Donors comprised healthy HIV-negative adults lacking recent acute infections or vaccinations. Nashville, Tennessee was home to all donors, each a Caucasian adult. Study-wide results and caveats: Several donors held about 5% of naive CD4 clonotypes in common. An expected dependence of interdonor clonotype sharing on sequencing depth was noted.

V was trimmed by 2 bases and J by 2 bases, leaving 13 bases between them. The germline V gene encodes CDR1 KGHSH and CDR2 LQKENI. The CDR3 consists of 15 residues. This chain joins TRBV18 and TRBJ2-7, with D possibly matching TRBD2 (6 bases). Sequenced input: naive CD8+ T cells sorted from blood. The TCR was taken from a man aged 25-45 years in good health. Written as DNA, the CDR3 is TGTGCCAGCTCACCAGGCCCGGAGGGAGCCTACGAGCAGTACTTC. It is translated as CASSPGPEGAYEQYF.